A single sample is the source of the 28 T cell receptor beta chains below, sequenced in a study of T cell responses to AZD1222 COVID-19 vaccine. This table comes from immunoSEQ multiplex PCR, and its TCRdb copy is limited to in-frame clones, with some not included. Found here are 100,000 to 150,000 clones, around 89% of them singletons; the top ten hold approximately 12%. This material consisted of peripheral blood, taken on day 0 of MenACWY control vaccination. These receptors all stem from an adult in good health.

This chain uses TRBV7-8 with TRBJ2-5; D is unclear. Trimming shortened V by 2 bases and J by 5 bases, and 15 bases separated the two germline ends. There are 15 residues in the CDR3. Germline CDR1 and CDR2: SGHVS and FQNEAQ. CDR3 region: CASSLLLRVGETQYF. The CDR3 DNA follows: TGTGCCAGCAGCTTACTCCTTAGGGTGGGGGAGACCCAGTACTTC.

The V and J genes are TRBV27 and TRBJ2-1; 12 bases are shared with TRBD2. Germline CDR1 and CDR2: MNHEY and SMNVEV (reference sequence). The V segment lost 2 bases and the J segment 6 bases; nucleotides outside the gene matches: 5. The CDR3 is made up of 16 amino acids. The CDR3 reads CASSLRLAGDLNEQFF. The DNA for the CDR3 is TGTGCCAGCAGTTTAAGACTAGCGGGAGACCTCAATGAGCAGTTCTTC.

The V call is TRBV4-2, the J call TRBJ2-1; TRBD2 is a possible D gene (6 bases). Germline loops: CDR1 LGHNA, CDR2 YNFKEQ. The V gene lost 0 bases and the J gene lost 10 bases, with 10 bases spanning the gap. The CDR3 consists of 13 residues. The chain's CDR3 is CASSQDWGREQFF. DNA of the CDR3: TGTGCCAGCAGCCAAGATTGGGGGAGGGAGCAGTTCTTC.

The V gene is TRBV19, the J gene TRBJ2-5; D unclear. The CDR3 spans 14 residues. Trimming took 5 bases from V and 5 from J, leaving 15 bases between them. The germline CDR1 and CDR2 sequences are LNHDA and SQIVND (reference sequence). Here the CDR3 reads CASSPQTGRETQYF. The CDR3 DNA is TGTGCCAGTAGTCCCCAGACCGGCCGGGAGACCCAGTACTTC.

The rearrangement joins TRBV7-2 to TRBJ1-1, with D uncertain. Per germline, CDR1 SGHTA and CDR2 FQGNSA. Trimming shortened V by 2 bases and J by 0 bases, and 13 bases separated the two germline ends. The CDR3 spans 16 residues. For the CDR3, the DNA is TGTGCCAGCAGCTTACGCCCCGGCGAGATGAACACTGAAGCTTTCTTT. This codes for CASSLRPGEMNTEAFF.

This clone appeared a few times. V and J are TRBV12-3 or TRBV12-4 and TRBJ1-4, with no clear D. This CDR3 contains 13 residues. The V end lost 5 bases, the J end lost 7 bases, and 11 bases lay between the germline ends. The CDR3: CASSPSGSEKLFF. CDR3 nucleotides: TGTGCCAGCAGTCCCAGCGGTAGTGAAAAACTGTTTTTT.

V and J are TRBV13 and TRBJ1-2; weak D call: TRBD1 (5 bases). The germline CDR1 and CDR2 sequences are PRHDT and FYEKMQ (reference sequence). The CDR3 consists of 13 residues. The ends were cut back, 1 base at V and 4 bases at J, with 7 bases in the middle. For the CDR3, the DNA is TGTGCCAGCAGCTTAGCAGGGATCTATGGCTACACCTTC. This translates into CASSLAGIYGYTF.

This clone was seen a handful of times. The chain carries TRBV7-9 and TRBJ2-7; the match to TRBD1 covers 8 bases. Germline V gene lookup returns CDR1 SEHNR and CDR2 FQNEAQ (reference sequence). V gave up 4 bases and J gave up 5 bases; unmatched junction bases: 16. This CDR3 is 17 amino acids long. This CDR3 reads CASSSTPTGTGNHEQYF. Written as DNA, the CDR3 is TGTGCCAGCAGCTCTACGCCTACCGGGACAGGCAACCACGAGCAGTACTTC.

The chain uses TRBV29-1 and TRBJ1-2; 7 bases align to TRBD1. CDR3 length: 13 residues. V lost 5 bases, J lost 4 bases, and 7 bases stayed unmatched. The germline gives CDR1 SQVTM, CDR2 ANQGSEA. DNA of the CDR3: TGCAGCGTTACGGGACAGCCCCTCTATGGCTACACCTTC. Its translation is CSVTGQPLYGYTF.

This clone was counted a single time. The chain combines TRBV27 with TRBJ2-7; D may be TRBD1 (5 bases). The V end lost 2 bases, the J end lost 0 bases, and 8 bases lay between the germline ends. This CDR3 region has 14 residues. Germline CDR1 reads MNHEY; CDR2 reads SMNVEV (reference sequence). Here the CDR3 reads CASSLGAVSYEQYF. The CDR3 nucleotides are TGTGCCAGCAGTTTAGGGGCAGTCTCCTACGAGCAGTACTTC.

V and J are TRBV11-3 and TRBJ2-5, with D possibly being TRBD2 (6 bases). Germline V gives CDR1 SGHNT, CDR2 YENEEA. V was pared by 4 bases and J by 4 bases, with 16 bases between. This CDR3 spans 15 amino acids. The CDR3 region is CASSSLDEGGETQYF. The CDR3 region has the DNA TGTGCCAGCAGCTCCCTCGACGAGGGAGGAGAGACCCAGTACTTC. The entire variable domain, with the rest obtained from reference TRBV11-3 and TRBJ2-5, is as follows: EAGVVQSPRYKIIEKKQPVAFWCNPISGHNTLYWYLQNLGQGPELLIRYENEEAVDDSQLPKDRFSAERLKGVDSTLKIQPAELGDSAVYLCASSSLDEGGETQYFGPGTRLLVL.

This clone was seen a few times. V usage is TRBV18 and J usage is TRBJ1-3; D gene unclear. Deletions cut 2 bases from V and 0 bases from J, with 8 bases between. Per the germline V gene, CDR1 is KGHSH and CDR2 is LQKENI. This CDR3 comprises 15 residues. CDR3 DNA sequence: TGTGCCAGCTCACCAGTAGGTTCCTCTGGAAACACCATATATTTT. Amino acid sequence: CASSPVGSSGNTIYF.

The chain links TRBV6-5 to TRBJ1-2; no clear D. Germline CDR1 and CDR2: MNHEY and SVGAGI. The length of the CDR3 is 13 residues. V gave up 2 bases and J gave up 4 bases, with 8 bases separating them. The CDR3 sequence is CASSYDGIYGYTF. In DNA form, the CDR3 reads TGTGCCAGCAGTTACGACGGCATCTATGGCTACACCTTC.

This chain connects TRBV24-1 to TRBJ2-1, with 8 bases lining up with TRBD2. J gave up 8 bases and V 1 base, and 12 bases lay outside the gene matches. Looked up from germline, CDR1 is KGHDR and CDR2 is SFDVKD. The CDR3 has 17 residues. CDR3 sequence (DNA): TGTGCCACCAGTGATTTAATGGGAGCGGGAGTGAGCGATGAGCAGTTCTTC. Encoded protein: CATSDLMGAGVSDEQFF.

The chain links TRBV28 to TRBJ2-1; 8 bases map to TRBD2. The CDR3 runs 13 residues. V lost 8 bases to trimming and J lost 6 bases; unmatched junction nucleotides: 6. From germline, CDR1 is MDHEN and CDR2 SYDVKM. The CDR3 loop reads CASRGGLFNEQFF. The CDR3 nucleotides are TGTGCCAGCCGGGGGGGATTGTTCAATGAGCAGTTCTTC.

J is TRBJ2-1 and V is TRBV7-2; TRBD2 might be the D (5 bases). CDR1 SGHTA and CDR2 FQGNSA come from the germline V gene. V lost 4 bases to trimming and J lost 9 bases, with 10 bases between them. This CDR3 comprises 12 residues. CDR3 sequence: CASSSASIEQFF. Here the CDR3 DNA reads TGTGCCAGCAGCTCAGCTAGCATTGAGCAGTTCTTC.

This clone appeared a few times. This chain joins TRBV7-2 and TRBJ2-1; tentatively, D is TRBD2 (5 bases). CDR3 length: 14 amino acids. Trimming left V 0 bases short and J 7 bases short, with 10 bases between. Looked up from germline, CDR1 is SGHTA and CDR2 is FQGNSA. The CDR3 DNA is TGTGCCAGCAGCTTAGCCGGAGGTGTAAATGAGCAGTTCTTC. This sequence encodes CASSLAGGVNEQFF.

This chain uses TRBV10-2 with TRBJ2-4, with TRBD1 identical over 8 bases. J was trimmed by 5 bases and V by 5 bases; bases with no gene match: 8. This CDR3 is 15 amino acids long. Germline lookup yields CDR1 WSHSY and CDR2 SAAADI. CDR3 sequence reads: CASSPPGQGENIQYF. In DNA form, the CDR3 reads TGCGCCAGCAGTCCCCCTGGACAGGGCGAAAACATTCAGTACTTC.

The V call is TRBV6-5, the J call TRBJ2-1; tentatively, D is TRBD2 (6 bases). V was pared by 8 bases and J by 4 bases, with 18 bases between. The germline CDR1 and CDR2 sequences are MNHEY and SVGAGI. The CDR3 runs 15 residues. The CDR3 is CASLPSAPGYNEQFF. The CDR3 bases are TGTGCCAGCCTTCCTAGCGCCCCGGGATACAATGAGCAGTTCTTC.

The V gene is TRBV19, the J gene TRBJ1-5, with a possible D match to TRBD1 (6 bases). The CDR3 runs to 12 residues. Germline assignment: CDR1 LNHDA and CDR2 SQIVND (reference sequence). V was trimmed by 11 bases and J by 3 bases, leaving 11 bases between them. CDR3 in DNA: TGTGCCGCAGGGGAGGTCAATCAGCCCCAGCATTTT. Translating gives CAAGEVNQPQHF.

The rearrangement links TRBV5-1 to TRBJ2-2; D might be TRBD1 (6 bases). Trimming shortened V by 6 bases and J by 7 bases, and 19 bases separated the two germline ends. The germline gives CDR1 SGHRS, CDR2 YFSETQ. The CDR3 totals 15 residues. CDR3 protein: CASTPQSQGNGELFF. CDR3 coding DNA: TGCGCCAGCACCCCTCAATCCCAGGGGAACGGGGAGCTGTTTTTT.

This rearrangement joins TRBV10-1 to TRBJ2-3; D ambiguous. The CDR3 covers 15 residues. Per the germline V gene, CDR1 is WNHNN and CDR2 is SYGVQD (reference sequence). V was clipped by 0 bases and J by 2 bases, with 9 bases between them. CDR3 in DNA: TGCGCCAGCAGTGAGTCCACAGCCCTCACAGATACGCAGTATTTT. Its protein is CASSESTALTDTQYF.

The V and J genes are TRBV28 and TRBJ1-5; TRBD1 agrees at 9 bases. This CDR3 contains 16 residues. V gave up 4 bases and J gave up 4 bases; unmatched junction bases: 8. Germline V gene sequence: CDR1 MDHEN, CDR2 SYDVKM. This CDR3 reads CASSSLGTGWNQPQHF. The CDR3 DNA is TGTGCCAGCAGTTCCCTAGGGACAGGGTGGAATCAGCCCCAGCATTTT.

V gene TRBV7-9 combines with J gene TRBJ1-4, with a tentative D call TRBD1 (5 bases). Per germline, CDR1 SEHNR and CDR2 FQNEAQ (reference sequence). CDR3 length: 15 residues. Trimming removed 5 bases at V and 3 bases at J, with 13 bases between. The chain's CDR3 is CASSLTGGPNEKLFF. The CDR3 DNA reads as TGTGCCAGCAGCCTTACCGGGGGTCCTAATGAAAAACTGTTTTTT.

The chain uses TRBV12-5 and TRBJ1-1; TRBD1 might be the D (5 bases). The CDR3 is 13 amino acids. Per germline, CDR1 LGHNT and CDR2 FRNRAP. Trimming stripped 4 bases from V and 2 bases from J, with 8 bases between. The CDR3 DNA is TGTGCTAGTGGTTCGGGGGTAAACACTGAAGCTTTCTTT. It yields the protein CASGSGVNTEAFF.

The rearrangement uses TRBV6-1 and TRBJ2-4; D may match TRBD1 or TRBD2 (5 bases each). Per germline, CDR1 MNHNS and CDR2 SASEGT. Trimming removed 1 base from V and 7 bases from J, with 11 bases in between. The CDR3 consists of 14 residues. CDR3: CASSEGDLGNIQYF. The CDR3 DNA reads TGTGCCAGCAGTGAAGGGGACCTAGGGAACATTCAGTACTTC.

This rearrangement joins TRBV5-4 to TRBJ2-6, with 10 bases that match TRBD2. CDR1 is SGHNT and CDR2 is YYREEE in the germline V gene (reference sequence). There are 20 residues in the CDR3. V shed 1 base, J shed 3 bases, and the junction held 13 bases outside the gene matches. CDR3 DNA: TGTGCCAGCAGCTTGTCCAGCGGGAGGGCTTATTCGGTTGGGGCCAACGTCCTGACTTTC. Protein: CASSLSSGRAYSVGANVLTF.

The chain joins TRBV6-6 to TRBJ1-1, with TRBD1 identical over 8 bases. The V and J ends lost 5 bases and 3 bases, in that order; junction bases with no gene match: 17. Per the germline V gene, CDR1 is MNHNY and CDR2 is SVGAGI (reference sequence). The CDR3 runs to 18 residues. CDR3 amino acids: CASSPSPTGGRGDTEAFF. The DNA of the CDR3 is TGTGCCAGCAGTCCCTCACCCACAGGGGGAAGAGGGGACACTGAAGCTTTCTTT.